Reported below is one TCR beta chain. What antigen it recognizes has not been identified. No quality values exist for individual bases; no much larger clone is one base distant. This entry comes from a study of blood T cell repertoires in COVID-19 (dated by TCRdb to 2018 to 2021). With respect to the entire study: Samples from collaborators originated in the United States, Italy and Spain and spanned both the acute and convalescent phases of COVID-19. Where HLA class I and class II types were available, the types were taken from metadata supplied by the sample provider, not from assay-based typing. The material from the prospective study consisted of cDNA or gDNA derived from T cells, B-cell-depleted T cells, or PBMCs. The sample metadata nearly always contained a de-identified subject ID, COVID-19 status, age in years and sex. The dataset comprised deeply sampled blood TCRbeta repertoires from subjects exposed to, actively infected with, or recovered from COVID-19. A freely available public database, intended as a resource for researchers studying the immune response to SARS-CoV-2, is where the repertoires were released. Samples came from the ongoing ImmuneRACE study (first 160 participants) plus 1,254 subjects from 6 global collaborators. Broader findings and caveats from the paper: The quantity of clinical and demographic metadata differed by source and by participant and was supplied without curation.

A second Seattle source provided samples from volunteer blood donors who had recovered from COVID-19. Collaborating institutions collected whole blood in K2EDTA tubes following their own protocols. For TCRbeta analysis, collaborators shipped samples as frozen whole blood, isolated PBMCs, or DNA extracted from either of those sample types. Trimming removed 3 bases from V and 8 bases from J, leaving 7 bases between the germline ends. CDR3 length: 12 amino acids, cysteine to phenylalanine. Just the 36-base CDR3 DNA is kept, in frame starting at base 1. The immunoSEQ Assay, a bias-controlled multiplex PCR, was used to amplify TCRbeta CDR3 regions from genomic DNA. The study's own analysis went as follows. Nucleated cell counts per sample were estimated from amplification of reference gene primers within the assay. To quantify the absolute abundance of each unique TCRbeta CDR3 rearrangement, sequence reads were collapsed and filtered. Productive Simpson clonality was computed per sample as the square root of Simpson's diversity index over productive rearrangements. TCRdb took this table from immuneACCESS and kept in-frame rearrangements with V and J called. Such tables lack part of the clones; where checked against another copy, unresolved V genes explain under half of the gap, and the rest is unexplained. That table furnishes V, J and clone size, whereas the DNA furnished D and trimming. This sample is represented by fewer than 350,000 clones; roughly 86% of them were singletons. The ten most abundant clones make up about 7.8% of the sample.

What was sequenced was peripheral blood. The chain couples TRBV12-3 or TRBV12-4 to TRBJ2-2; the D gene assignment is ambiguous. This sequence originates from a woman between 45 and 65 years old who had recovered from COVID-19. In nucleotide form, the sequence is TGTGCCAGCAGTTTTTATAATGGGGAGCTGTTTTTT. The encoded protein is CASSFYNGELFF.